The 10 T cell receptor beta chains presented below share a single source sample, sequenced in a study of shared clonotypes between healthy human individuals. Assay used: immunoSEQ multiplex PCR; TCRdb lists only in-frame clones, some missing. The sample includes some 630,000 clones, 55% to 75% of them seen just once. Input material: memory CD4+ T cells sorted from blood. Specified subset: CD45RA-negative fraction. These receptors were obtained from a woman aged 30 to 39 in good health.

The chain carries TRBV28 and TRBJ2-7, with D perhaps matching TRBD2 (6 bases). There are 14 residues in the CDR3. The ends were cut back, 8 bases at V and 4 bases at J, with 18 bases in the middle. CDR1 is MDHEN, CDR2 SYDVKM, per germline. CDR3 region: CASAGAAGLYEQYF. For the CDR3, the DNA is TGTGCCAGCGCTGGAGCCGCGGGACTTTACGAGCAGTACTTC.

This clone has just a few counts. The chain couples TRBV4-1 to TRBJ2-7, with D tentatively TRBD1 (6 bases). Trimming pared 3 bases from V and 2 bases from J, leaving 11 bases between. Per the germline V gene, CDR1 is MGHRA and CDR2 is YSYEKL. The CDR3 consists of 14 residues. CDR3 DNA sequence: TGCGCCAGCAGCCACCAACAGGGTCCCTACGAGCAGTACTTC. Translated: CASSHQQGPYEQYF.

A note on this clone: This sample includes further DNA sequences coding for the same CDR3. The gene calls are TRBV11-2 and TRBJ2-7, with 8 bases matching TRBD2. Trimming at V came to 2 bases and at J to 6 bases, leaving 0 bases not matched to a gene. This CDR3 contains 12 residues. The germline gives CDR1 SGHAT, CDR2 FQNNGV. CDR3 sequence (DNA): TGTGCCAGCAGCTTAAGCGGGAGCGAGCAGTACTTC. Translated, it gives CASSLSGSEQYF. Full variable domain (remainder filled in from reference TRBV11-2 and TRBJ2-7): EAGVAQSPRYKIIEKRQSVAFWCNPISGHATLYWYQQILGQGPKLLIQFQNNGVVDDSQLPKDRFSAERLKGVDSTLKIQPAKLEDSAVYLCASSLSGSEQYFGPGTRLTVT.

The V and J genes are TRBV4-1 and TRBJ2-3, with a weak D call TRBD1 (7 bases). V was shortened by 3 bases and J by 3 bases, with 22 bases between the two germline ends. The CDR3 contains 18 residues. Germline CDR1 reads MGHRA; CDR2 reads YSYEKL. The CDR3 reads CASSQAGQGGRKTDTQYF. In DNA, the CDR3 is TGCGCCAGCAGCCAGGCAGGCCAGGGGGGCAGAAAGACAGATACGCAGTATTTT.

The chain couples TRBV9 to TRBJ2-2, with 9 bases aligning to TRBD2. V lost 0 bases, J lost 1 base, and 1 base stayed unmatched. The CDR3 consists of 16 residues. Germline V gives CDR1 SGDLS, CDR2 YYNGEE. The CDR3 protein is CASSVGAGGNTGELFF. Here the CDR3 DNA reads TGTGCCAGCAGCGTAGGAGCGGGAGGGAACACCGGGGAGCTGTTTTTT.

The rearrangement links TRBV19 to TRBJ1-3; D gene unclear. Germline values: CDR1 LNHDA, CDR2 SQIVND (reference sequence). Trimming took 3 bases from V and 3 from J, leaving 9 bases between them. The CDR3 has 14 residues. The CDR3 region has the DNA TGTGCCAGTAGTATCGTCGGGGTTGGAAACACCATATATTTT. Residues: CASSIVGVGNTIYF.

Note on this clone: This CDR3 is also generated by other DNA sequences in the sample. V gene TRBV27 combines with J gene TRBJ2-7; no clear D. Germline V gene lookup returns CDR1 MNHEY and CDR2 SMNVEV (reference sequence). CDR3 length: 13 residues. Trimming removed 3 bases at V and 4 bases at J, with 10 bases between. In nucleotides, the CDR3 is TGTGCCAGCAGTTTCAGGAGTAGTTACGAGCAGTACTTC. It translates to CASSFRSSYEQYF.

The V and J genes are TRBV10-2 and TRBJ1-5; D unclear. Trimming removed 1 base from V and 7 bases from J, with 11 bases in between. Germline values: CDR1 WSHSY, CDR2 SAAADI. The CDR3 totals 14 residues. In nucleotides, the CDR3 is TGCGCCAGCAGTGAGTTGGCCCTTGGACAGCCCCAGCATTTT. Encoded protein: CASSELALGQPQHF.

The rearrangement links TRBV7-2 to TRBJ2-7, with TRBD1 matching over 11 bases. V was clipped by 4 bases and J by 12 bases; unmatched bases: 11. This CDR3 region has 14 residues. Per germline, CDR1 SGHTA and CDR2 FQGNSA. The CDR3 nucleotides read TGTGCCAGCAGCTCTAGGACAGGGGGCATTCCGCGGTACTTC. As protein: CASSSRTGGIPRYF.

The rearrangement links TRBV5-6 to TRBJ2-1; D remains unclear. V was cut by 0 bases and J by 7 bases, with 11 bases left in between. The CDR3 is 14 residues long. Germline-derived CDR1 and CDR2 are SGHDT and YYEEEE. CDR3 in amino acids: CASSLALRKNEQFF. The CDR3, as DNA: TGTGCCAGCAGCTTGGCCCTAAGGAAGAATGAGCAGTTCTTC.